This paragraph covers one T cell receptor beta chain sequence. Its antigen is not identified. This entry belongs to a study of T and B cells in COVID-19 patients. Each TRB amplification used about 220-500 ng of genomic DNA from blood. Study conclusions and caveats: Sorted SARS-CoV-2-responsive or tetramer+ T cells and CD4+, regulatory and CD8+ subsets were not yet sequenced. Active COVID-19 showed highly clonal TRB repertoires; recovery showed diversity and richness above healthy donors.

Multiplex PCR with BIOMED2 TRB-A/B primer pools amplified TRB rearrangements. MiXCR, applied by TCRdb to the multiplex PCR reads, yields one record per CDR3 protein. The sample holds over 6,000 distinct CDR3 sequences, 25% to 40% seen once. This clonotype originated in a human donor with active COVID-19. Sequencing was performed on blood.

The CDR3 is CASSSGQTRGTDTQYF. The CDR3 DNA reads TGTGCCAGCAGTTCCGGACAGACCCGTGGCACAGATACGCAGTATTTT. V and J are TRBV6-5 and TRBJ2-3; D is perhaps TRBD1 (6 bases). This CDR3 is built from 16 residues. Germline-derived CDR1 and CDR2 are MNHEY and SVGAGI. V was clipped by 4 bases and J by 1 base, with 15 bases between them.